A selection of T cell receptor beta chains follows, all from one sample in a study of cytomegalovirus exposure and HLA in healthy donors. Sequencing used immunoSEQ multiplex PCR; TCRdb keeps in-frame clones, though not all of them. The sample comprises 150,000 to 200,000 clones, roughly 80% of which are singletons, and 4.5% to 7.5% rests with the top ten. The sequenced sample consisted of PBMCs. These receptors were collected from a woman in her 30s in good health and CMV-seropositive. The CDR3 runs from the conserved cysteine through the conserved F or W. The D gene is left open where the match is weak. Some rows have no size entry. The others give once, few or many, or a class for an expanded clone.

size: NA
D: NA
J: TRBJ2-1
V: TRBV27
DNA: TGTGCCAGCAGTTTACGGTTCGCGGGACCTAACCACAATGAGCAGTTCTTC
CDR3: CASSLRFAGPNHNEQFF

size: NA
D: NA
J: TRBJ1-1
V: TRBV27
DNA: TGTGCCAGCAGTCCCTCGCCTACGTACACTGAAGCTTTCTTT
CDR3: CASSPSPTYTEAFF

size: NA
D: NA
J: TRBJ2-1
V: TRBV19
DNA: TGTGCCAGTAGTAATAGACTTAATGAGCAGTTCTTC
CDR3: CASSNRLNEQFF

size: few
D: NA
J: TRBJ2-1
V: TRBV6-5
DNA: TGTGCCAGCAGTTACTCGTTCCTTTACAATGAGCAGTTCTTC
CDR3: CASSYSFLYNEQFF

size: once
D: TRBD1
J: TRBJ2-1
V: TRBV28
DNA: TGTGCCAGCAGTTCCGCAGGGGGCTGGAATGAGCAGTTCTTC
CDR3: CASSSAGGWNEQFF

size: NA
D: TRBD1
J: TRBJ1-5
V: TRBV6-1
DNA: TGTGCCAGCAGTGTCACCGGGACAGGGAATCAGCCCCAGCATTTT
CDR3: CASSVTGTGNQPQHF

size: NA
D: NA
J: TRBJ1-1
V: TRBV7-9
DNA: TGTGCCAGCAGCCTAAATACCGGGACTGAAGCTTTCTTT
CDR3: CASSLNTGTEAFF

size: NA
D: NA
J: TRBJ1-2
V: TRBV29-1
DNA: TGCAGCGTTGCCAGGGACTATGGCTACACCTTC
CDR3: CSVARDYGYTF

size: NA
D: TRBD1
J: TRBJ2-7
V: TRBV6-1
DNA: TGTGCCAGCAGCAGCACAGGGGGTCACAACTACGAGCAGTACTTC
CDR3: CASSSTGGHNYEQYF

size: NA
D: TRBD2
J: TRBJ2-7
V: TRBV5-4
DNA: TGTGCCAGCAGCCCGGGGACTAGGTTATACGAGCAGTACTTC
CDR3: CASSPGTRLYEQYF

size: NA
D: TRBD2
J: TRBJ2-1
V: TRBV27
DNA: TGTGCCAGCCAGAGCGGGAGGGGCTACAATGAGCAGTTCTTC
CDR3: CASQSGRGYNEQFF

size: NA
D: NA
J: TRBJ1-2
V: TRBV5-4
DNA: TGTGCCAGCAGCTTCGGGATCTCAGGGGACTATGGCTACACCTTC
CDR3: CASSFGISGDYGYTF

size: NA
D: NA
J: TRBJ2-7
V: TRBV4-1
DNA: TGCGCCAGCAGCTACCTCCTACTAGACCCTGGTTACGAGCAGTACTTC
CDR3: CASSYLLLDPGYEQYF

size: NA
D: NA
J: TRBJ1-2
V: TRBV5-4
DNA: TGTGCCAGCAGCTTGATAGAACTCTATGGCTACACCTTC
CDR3: CASSLIELYGYTF

size: NA
D: NA
J: TRBJ2-3
V: TRBV18
DNA: TGTGCCAGCTCACCAGCGAACGAGGGCACAGATACGCAGTATTTT
CDR3: CASSPANEGTDTQYF

size: NA
D: NA
J: TRBJ2-7
V: TRBV5-5
DNA: TGTGCCAGCAGCTTGGCCCGAGGGAGGAACGAGCAGTACTTC
CDR3: CASSLARGRNEQYF

size: NA
D: NA
J: TRBJ2-2
V: TRBV5-4
DNA: TGTGCCAGCACCTTCCCGGGACAAACCGGGGAGCTGTTTTTT
CDR3: CASTFPGQTGELFF

size: NA
D: TRBD1
J: TRBJ2-3
V: TRBV27
DNA: TGTGCCAGCAGCCGACAGGGGACAGATACGCAGTATTTT
CDR3: CASSRQGTDTQYF

size: NA
D: NA
J: TRBJ2-1
V: TRBV5-1
DNA: TGCGCCAGCAGCCCTAGGGGCCTGCCTTATAACAATGAGCAGTTCTTC
CDR3: CASSPRGLPYNNEQFF

size: few
D: NA
J: TRBJ1-4
V: TRBV6-1
DNA: TGTGCCAGCAGTTTCCGGGATAATGAAAAACTGTTTTTT
CDR3: CASSFRDNEKLFF

size: NA
D: TRBD1
J: TRBJ2-3
V: TRBV5-1
DNA: TGCGCCAGCAGCCTTGGACAGGGACCTCGGCACAGGGATACGCAGTATTTT
CDR3: CASSLGQGPRHRDTQYF

size: NA
D: NA
J: TRBJ1-4
V: TRBV20-1
DNA: TGCAGTGCTAGCACCGACAGGAGAGAGTGG
CDR3: CSASTDRREW

size: NA
D: TRBD1
J: TRBJ2-1
V: TRBV5-1
DNA: TGCGCCAGCAGCTTGGGTCAGGGGGCGAGCAATGAGCAGTTCTTC
CDR3: CASSLGQGASNEQFF

size: NA
D: NA
J: TRBJ1-1
V: TRBV7-6
DNA: TGTGCCAGCAGCTCTTCACAGGGCACTGAAGCTTTCTTT
CDR3: CASSSSQGTEAFF

size: once
D: NA
J: TRBJ1-2
V: TRBV5-4
DNA: TGTGCCAGCAGCTTGGAACCAGACTATGGCTACACCTTC
CDR3: CASSLEPDYGYTF

size: NA
D: NA
J: TRBJ1-1
V: TRBV10-1
DNA: TGCGCCAGCAGAACAGGGCCCGCCACTGAAGCTTTCTTT
CDR3: CASRTGPATEAFF

size: few
D: TRBD1
J: TRBJ1-4
V: TRBV14
DNA: TGTGCCAGCAGCCCCACCGGGACAGGGGCCGAAAAACTGTTTTTT
CDR3: CASSPTGTGAEKLFF

size: NA
D: NA
J: TRBJ2-3
V: TRBV6-1
DNA: TGTGCCACCAATTATGCGGGTACGCAGTATTTT
CDR3: CATNYAGTQYF

size: NA
D: TRBD1
J: TRBJ2-2
V: TRBV5-1
DNA: TGCGCCAGCAGCTTGGCCGGGTCAGGGGGCGCAGGTACCGGGGAGCTGTTTTTT
CDR3: CASSLAGSGGAGTGELFF

size: few
D: NA
J: TRBJ2-7
V: TRBV19
DNA: TGTGCCAGTAGTATAGAACAGGGTACCACCTACGAGCAGTACTTC
CDR3: CASSIEQGTTYEQYF

size: NA
D: TRBD2
J: TRBJ2-1
V: TRBV28
DNA: TGTGCCAGCAGTCCAACTAGCGTATACAATGAGCAGTTCTTC
CDR3: CASSPTSVYNEQFF

size: NA
D: TRBD1
J: TRBJ1-2
V: TRBV4-1
DNA: TGCGCCAGCAGCCAACCTTCGGACAGGGGCGGCTACACCTTC
CDR3: CASSQPSDRGGYTF

size: NA
D: NA
J: TRBJ2-4
V: TRBV7-9
DNA: TGTGCCAGCAGCCCCTTGCTGGGTCGGCAGGGGGCCAAAAACATTCAGTACTTC
CDR3: CASSPLLGRQGAKNIQYF

size: NA
D: NA
J: TRBJ2-3
V: TRBV7-6
DNA: TGTGCCAGCAGCCCCTTTTATAGCCGAGATACGCAGTATTTT
CDR3: CASSPFYSRDTQYF

size: NA
D: NA
J: TRBJ1-6
V: TRBV19
DNA: TGTGCCAGTAGTCCCCTGGGGCCAGGCTATAATTCACCCCTCCACTTT
CDR3: CASSPLGPGYNSPLHF

size: once
D: NA
J: TRBJ2-2
V: TRBV7-3
DNA: TGTGCCAGCAGCTTAAAGCAGGGGTCCGGGGAGCTGTTTTTT
CDR3: CASSLKQGSGELFF

size: NA
D: NA
J: TRBJ2-7
V: TRBV2
DNA: TGTGCCAGCAGTGCCAGGGAAACCTCTTCCTACGAGCAGTACTTC
CDR3: CASSARETSSYEQYF

size: NA
D: NA
J: TRBJ1-4
V: TRBV6-6
DNA: TGTGCCAGCAGTTACCGTGAAGCGGAAAAACTGTTTTTT
CDR3: CASSYREAEKLFF

size: NA
D: TRBD2
J: TRBJ2-2
V: TRBV7-9
DNA: TGTGCCAGCAGTCTACTAGCGGTGAACACCGGGGAGCTGTTTTTT
CDR3: CASSLLAVNTGELFF

size: NA
D: NA
J: TRBJ1-5
V: TRBV2
DNA: TGTGCCAGCAGTTTCTGGACAGCCAGCAATCAGCCCCAGCATTTT
CDR3: CASSFWTASNQPQHF

size: once
D: NA
J: TRBJ2-5
V: TRBV6-1
DNA: TGTGCCAGCAGTGTTGCGCAAGAGACCCAGTACTTC
CDR3: CASSVAQETQYF

size: NA
D: TRBD1
J: TRBJ2-2
V: TRBV7-3
DNA: TGTGCCAGCAGCTCTCTCAGGGGGACCACCGGGGAGCTGTTTTTT
CDR3: CASSSLRGTTGELFF

size: NA
D: NA
J: TRBJ1-5
V: TRBV4-2
DNA: TGTGCCAGCAGCCTAAGCCCGAATTATAGCAATCAGCCCCAGCATTTT
CDR3: CASSLSPNYSNQPQHF

size: NA
D: NA
J: TRBJ2-3
V: TRBV5-5
DNA: TGTGCCAGCACAACTAGGCCAGATACGCAGTATTTT
CDR3: CASTTRPDTQYF

size: few
D: NA
J: TRBJ1-1
V: TRBV7-9
DNA: TGTGCCAGCAGCCCCTCAGGGAGAAAAGGGGGAATGTGGGATGAAGCTTTCTTT
CDR3: CASSPSGRKGGMWDEAFF

size: NA
D: TRBD2
J: TRBJ2-3
V: TRBV27
DNA: TGTGCCACCCTAGGGGCGGGGGGGCGAACAGATACGCAGTATTTT
CDR3: CATLGAGGRTDTQYF

size: NA
D: NA
J: TRBJ2-2
V: TRBV7-9
DNA: TGTGCCAGCAGCTTTGACAGGAACCCTACCGGGGAGCTGTTTTTT
CDR3: CASSFDRNPTGELFF

size: few
D: NA
J: TRBJ1-2
V: TRBV28
DNA: TGTGCCAGCAGTGGGACATTCTATGGCTACACCTTC
CDR3: CASSGTFYGYTF

size: NA
D: NA
J: TRBJ2-5
V: TRBV11-2
DNA: TGTGCCAGCAGCTCGACTAGGGAGACCCAGTACTTC
CDR3: CASSSTRETQYF

size: NA
D: NA
J: TRBJ2-7
V: TRBV15
DNA: TGTGCCACCAGAGGTGACTCCCACGAGCAGTACTTC
CDR3: CATRGDSHEQYF

size: NA
D: TRBD2
J: TRBJ2-7
V: TRBV5-1
DNA: TGCGCCAGCAGCTTAGGACTAGCGGGATCGAATGAGCAGTACTTC
CDR3: CASSLGLAGSNEQYF

size: NA
D: TRBD2
J: TRBJ2-3
V: TRBV13
DNA: TGTGCCAGCAGCTTATTTAGCGGGAGTACAGATACGCAGTATTTT
CDR3: CASSLFSGSTDTQYF

size: NA
D: NA
J: TRBJ1-1
V: TRBV19
DNA: TGTGCCAGTAGTTCAAACCAGGGCTACACTGAAGCTTTCTTT
CDR3: CASSSNQGYTEAFF